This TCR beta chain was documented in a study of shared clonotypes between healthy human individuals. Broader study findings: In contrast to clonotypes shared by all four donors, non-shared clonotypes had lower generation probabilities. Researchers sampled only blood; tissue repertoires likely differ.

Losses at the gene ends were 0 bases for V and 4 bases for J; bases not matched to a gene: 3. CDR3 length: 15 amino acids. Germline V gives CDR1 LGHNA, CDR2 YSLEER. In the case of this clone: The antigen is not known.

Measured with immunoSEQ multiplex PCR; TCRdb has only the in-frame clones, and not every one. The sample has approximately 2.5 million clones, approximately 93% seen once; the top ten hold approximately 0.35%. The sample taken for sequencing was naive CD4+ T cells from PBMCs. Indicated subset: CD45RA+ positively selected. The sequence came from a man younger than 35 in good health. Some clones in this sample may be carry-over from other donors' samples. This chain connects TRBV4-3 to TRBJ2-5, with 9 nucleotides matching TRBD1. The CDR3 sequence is CASSQDLTGGETQYF. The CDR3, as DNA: TGCGCCAGCAGCCAAGATTTGACAGGGGGAGAGACCCAGTACTTC.